A selection of T cell receptor beta chains follows, all from one sample in a study of T cells in Graves' hyperthyroidism and ophthalmopathy. TCRdb called the multiplex PCR reads again in MiXCR, with one record for every CDR3 protein. This sample has roughly 500,000 distinct CDR3 sequences, with over 45% found just once. Input material: peripheral blood or thyroid tissue (not recorded which). The receptors derive from an adult woman with Graves' disease, either hyperthyroidism or ophthalmopathy (not recorded which). Both conserved end residues are part of each CDR3. The order of the fields is CDR3 protein, CDR3 length, V gene.

CASSQSGEQPLHF,13,TRBV2
CASSLKTGPNTGELFF,16,TRBV4-1
CASSARRTIEETQYF,15,TRBV10-3
CASDTPGANVLTF,13,TRBV12-3/TRBV12-4
CASSFGTGVASPLHF,15,TRBV5-1
CASSLQGVGEKLFF,14,TRBV7-8
CSVGQGGETQYF,12,TRBV29-1
CASIKEWSDSGYTF,14,TRBV2
CASSPSTGMGNTIYF,15,TRBV7-2
CAISERDYGSGNTIYF,16,TRBV10-3
CASSLGSPNLQPQHF,15,TRBV5-5
CSARTVNEKLFF,12,TRBV20-1
CASTPAYEQYF,11,TRBV7-9
CASSLVGSGANVLTF,15,TRBV7-9
CATSGTSGGTQYF,13,TRBV15
CSGTPGVGYGYTF,13,TRBV29-1
CASSYRGEDPCDQYF,15,TRBV11-1
CASSDSWTVTRGGYTF,16,TRBV6-4
CASSGAGGQPQHF,13,TRBV10-2
CASSPNRDYEQYF,13,TRBV7-6
CASRVWHTGELFF,13,TRBV2
CASSSQGRDYGANVLTF,17,TRBV7-8
CASSERGLAGTGELFF,16,TRBV28
CATATGVGTQYF,12,TRBV10-3
CASRRDRQETQYF,13,TRBV2
CASSQEGLRQGISNQPQHF,19,TRBV4-2
CSVELGGEETQYF,13,TRBV29-1
CASSVGASSGNTIYF,15,TRBV9
CSAEEGGLDEKLFF,14,TRBV20-1
CASSRWGSETDSNQPQHF,18,TRBV12-3/TRBV12-4
CASTRSIYSNQGNTEAFF,18,TRBV2
CASSRGLAAYEQYF,14,TRBV9
CSVGTSGMYEQYF,13,TRBV29-1
CSASQGAQDYGYTF,14,TRBV20-1
CASSLVLAGGLETQYF,16,TRBV5-4
CASSARSGSSQHF,13,TRBV25-1
CASSDRAGNTIYF,13,TRBV2
CASRTGGGNTEAFF,14,TRBV7-3
CSAIRGGGQPQHF,13,TRBV20-1
CASSQGPGAGNQPQHF,16,TRBV7-8
CASIDNEQYF,10,TRBV7-9
CSVAPGDSNQPQHF,14,TRBV29-1